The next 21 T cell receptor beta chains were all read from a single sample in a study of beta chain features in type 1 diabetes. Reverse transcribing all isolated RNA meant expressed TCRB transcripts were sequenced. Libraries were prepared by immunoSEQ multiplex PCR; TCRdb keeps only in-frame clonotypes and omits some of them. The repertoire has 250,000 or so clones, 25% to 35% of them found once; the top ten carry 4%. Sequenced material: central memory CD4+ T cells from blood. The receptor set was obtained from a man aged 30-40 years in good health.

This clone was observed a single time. The CDR3 sequence: CAWRVQEKLFF. The CDR3 DNA reads as TGTGCCTGGAGGGTTCAAGAAAAACTGTTTTTT. This sequence joins TRBV30 and TRBJ1-4; D unclear. The V and J ends lost 3 bases and 8 bases respectively, with 7 bases between them. CDR1 and CDR2 from the germline V gene are GTSNPN and SVGIG (reference sequence). The CDR3 sequence is 11 residues long.

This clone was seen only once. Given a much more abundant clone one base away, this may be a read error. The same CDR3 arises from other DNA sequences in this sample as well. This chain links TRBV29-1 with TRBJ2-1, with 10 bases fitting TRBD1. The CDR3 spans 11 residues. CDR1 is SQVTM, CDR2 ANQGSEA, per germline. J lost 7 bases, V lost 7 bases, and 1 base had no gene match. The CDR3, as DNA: TGCAGCGGGGACAGGGGAAATGAGCAGTTCTTC. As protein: CSGDRGNEQFF.

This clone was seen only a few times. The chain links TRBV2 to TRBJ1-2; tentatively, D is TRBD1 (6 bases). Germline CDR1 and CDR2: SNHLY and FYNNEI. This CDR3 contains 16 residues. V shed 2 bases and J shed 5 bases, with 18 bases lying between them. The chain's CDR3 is CASSELGQGQGYGYTF. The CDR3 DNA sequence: TGTGCCAGCAGTGAACTAGGGCAGGGCCAGGGGTATGGCTACACCTTC. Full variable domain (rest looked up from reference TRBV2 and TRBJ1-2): EPEVTQTPSHQVTQMGQEVILRCVPISNHLYFYWYRQILGQKVEFLVSFYNNEISEKSEIFDDQFSVERPDGSNFTLKIRSTKLEDSAMYFCASSELGQGQGYGYTFGSGTRLTVV.

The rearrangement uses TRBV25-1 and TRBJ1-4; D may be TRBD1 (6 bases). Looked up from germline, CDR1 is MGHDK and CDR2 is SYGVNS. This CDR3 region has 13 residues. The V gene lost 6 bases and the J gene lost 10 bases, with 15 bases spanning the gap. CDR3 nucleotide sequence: TGTGCCAGCAGCCAAGAGGGGGTGGGAAAACTGTTTTTT. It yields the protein CASSQEGVGKLFF.

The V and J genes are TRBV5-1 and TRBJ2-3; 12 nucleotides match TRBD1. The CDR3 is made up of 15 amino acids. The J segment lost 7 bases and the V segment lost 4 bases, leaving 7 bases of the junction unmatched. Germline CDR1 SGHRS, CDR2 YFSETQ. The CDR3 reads CASSAGTGGRNTQYF. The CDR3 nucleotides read TGCGCCAGCAGCGCCGGGACAGGGGGCAGGAATACGCAGTATTTT. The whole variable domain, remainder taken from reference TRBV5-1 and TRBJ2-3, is KAGVTQTPRYLIKTRGQQVTLSCSPISGHRSVSWYQQTPGQGLQFLFEYFSETQRNKGNFPGRFSGRQFSNSRSEMNVSTLELGDSALYLCASSAGTGGRNTQYFGPGTRLTVL.

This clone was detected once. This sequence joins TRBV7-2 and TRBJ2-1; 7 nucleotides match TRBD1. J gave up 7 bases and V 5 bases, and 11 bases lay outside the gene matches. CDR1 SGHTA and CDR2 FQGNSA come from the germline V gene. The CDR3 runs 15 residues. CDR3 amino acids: CASSPGSAGGNEQFF. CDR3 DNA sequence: TGTGCCAGCAGCCCCGGGTCGGCAGGGGGAAATGAGCAGTTCTTC.

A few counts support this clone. The CDR3 loop is CASSLDYSGNTIYF. CDR3 in DNA: TGCGCCAGCAGCTTGGACTACTCTGGAAACACCATATATTTT. The chain has TRBV5-1 and TRBJ1-3, with no clear D. There are 14 residues in the CDR3. The germline V gene encodes CDR1 SGHRS and CDR2 YFSETQ. V lost 0 bases to trimming and J lost 0 bases, with 4 bases between them. The whole variable domain, filled in from reference TRBV5-1 and TRBJ1-3, reads KAGVTQTPRYLIKTRGQQVTLSCSPISGHRSVSWYQQTPGQGLQFLFEYFSETQRNKGNFPGRFSGRQFSNSRSEMNVSTLELGDSALYLCASSLDYSGNTIYFGEGSWLTVV.

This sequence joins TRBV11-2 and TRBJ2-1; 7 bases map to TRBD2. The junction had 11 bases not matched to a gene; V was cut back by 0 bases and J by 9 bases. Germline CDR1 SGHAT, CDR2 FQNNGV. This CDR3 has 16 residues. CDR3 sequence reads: CASSLERVPGRGEQFF. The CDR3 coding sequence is TGTGCCAGCAGCTTAGAAAGGGTTCCGGGGAGGGGTGAGCAGTTCTTC. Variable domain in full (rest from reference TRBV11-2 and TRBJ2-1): EAGVAQSPRYKIIEKRQSVAFWCNPISGHATLYWYQQILGQGPKLLIQFQNNGVVDDSQLPKDRFSAERLKGVDSTLKIQPAKLEDSAVYLCASSLERVPGRGEQFFGPGTRLTVL.

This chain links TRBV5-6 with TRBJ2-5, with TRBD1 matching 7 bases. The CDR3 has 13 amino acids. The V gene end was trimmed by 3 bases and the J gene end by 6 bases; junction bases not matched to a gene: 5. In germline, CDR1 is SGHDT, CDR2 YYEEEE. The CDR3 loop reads CASSSGDSQTQYF. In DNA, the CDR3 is TGTGCCAGCAGCTCCGGGGACAGTCAGACCCAGTACTTC.

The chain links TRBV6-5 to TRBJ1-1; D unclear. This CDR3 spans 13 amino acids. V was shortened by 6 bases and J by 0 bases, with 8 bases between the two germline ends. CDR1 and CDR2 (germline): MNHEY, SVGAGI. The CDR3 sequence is CASSAFLNTEAFF. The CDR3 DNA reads TGTGCCAGCAGCGCCTTTCTGAACACTGAAGCTTTCTTT.

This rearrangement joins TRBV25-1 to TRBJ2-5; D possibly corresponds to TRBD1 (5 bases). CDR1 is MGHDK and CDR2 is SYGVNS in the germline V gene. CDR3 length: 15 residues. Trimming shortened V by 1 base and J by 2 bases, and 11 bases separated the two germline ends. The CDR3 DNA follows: TGTGCCAGCAGTGAATTGACAGATTTTCAAGAGACCCAGTACTTC. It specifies CASSELTDFQETQYF.

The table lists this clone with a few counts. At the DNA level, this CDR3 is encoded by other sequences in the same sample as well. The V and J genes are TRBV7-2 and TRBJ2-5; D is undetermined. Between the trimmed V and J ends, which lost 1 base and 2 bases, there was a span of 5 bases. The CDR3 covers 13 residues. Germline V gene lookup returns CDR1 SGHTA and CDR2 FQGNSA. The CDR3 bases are TGTGCCAGCAGCTTAGGCTTTCAAGAGACCCAGTACTTC. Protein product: CASSLGFQETQYF.

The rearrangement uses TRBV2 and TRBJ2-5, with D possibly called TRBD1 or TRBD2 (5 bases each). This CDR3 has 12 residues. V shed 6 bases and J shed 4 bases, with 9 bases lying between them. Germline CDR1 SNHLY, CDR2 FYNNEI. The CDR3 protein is CASSMRGETQYF. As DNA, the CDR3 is TGTGCCAGCAGCATGAGGGGAGAGACCCAGTACTTC.

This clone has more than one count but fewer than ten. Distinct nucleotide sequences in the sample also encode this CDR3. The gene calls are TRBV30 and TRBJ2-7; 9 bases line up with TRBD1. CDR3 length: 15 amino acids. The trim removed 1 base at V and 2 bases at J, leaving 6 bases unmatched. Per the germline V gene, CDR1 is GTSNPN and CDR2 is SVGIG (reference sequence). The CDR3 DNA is TGTGCCTGGAGTGGTTCTAGGGACAGGGCCTACGAGCAGTACTTC. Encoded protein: CAWSGSRDRAYEQYF.

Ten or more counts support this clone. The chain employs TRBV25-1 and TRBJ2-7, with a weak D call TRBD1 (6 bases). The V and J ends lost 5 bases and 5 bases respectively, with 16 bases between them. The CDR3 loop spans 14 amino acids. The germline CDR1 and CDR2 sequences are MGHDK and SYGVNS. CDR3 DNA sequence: TGTGCCAGCAGTCTAAGGCAGGGGATGGACGAGCAGTACTTC. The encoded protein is CASSLRQGMDEQYF.

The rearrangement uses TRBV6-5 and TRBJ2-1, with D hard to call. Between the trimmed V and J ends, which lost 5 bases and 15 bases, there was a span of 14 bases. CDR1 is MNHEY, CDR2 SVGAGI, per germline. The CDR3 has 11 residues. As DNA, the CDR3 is TGTGCCAGCAGTCAAGGGTCGTCCCGGTTCTTC. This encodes CASSQGSSRFF.

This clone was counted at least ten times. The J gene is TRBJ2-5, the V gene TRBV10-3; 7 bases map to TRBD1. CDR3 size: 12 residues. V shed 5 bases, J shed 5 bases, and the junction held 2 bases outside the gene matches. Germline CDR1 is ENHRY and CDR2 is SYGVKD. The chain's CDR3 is CAISFRGETQYF. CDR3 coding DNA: TGTGCCATCAGTTTCAGGGGGGAGACCCAGTACTTC.

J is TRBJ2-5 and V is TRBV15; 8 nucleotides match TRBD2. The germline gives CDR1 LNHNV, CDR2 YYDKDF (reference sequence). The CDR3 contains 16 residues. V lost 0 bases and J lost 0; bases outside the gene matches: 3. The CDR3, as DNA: TGTGCCACCAGCAGAGAACTAGCGGTGTACCAAGAGACCCAGTACTTC. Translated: CATSRELAVYQETQYF.

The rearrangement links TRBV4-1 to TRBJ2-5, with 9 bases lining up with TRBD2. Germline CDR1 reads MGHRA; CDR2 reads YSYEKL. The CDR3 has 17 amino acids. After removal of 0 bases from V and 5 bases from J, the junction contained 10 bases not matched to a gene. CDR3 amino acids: CASSQDKWSGRTETQYF. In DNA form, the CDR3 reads TGCGCCAGCAGCCAAGATAAATGGAGCGGGAGGACGGAGACCCAGTACTTC.

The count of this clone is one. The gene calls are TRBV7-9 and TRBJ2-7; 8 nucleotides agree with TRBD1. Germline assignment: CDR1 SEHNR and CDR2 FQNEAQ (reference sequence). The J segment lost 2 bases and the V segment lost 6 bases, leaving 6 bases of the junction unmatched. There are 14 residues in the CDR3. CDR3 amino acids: CASSRTGSTYEQYF. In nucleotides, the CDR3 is TGTGCCAGCAGTCGGACAGGGAGCACCTACGAGCAGTACTTC.

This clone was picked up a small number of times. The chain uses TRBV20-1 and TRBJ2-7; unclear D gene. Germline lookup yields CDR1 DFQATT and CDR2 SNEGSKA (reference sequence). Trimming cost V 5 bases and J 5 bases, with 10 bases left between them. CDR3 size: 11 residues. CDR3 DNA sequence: TGCAGTGCTTTATCACGTCACGAGCAGTACTTC. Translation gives CSALSRHEQYF.